Detailed here is one T cell receptor beta chain. What it binds is not known. V was clipped by 0 bases and J by 6 bases, with 7 bases between them. Germline lookup yields CDR1 SNHLY and CDR2 FYNNEI. This CDR3 has 13 residues. The entry originates in a study of vaccination effects on CD4 cells after COVID-19. Looking at the study overall: In the ViraFEST assay, antigen-specific CD4+ clonotypes were identified by expansion after peptide-pool stimulation.

Sequenced by immunoSEQ multiplex PCR; TCRdb stores in-frame clones only, minus some. The sample gives around 53,000 clones, about four fifths of which show up once; under 7% is in the top ten. Following an approximately 9-day culture, CD4+ T cells were purified. SARS-CoV-2 infected the person between March and December 2020, as confirmed by PCR. Either the BNT162b2 or mRNA-1273 vaccine was given to participants in two doses. This TCR was sampled from a human donor who had a prior SARS-CoV-2 infection. V usage is TRBV2 and J usage is TRBJ2-3; D is ambiguous. The sequences come from CD4+ T cells from PBMCs cultured without peptide, collected after COVID-19 vaccination. The CDR3 spells CASSEAEPDTQYF. As DNA, the CDR3 is TGTGCCAGCAGTGAAGCGGAGCCCGATACGCAGTATTTT.